Presented here are 17 T cell receptor beta chains from one specimen sequenced in a study of graft-versus-host responses after intestinal transplantation. The table came from immunoSEQ multiplex PCR; TCRdb's copy has only in-frame clones and leaves some out. The repertoire consists of tens of thousands of clones, with roughly 89% occurring once and the leading ten covering approximately 4.9%. Here the sequenced sample was PBMCs, taken about 69 days after intestinal transplantation. These receptors came from a human patient who received an intestinal transplant, so some T cells may come from the graft donor.

The genes are TRBV18 and TRBJ1-2; D perhaps matches TRBD1 (5 bases). CDR1 KGHSH and CDR2 LQKENI come from the germline V gene. CDR3 length: 12 amino acids. Trimming left V 8 bases short and J 6 bases short, with 13 bases between. CDR3 in DNA: TGTGCCAGCCGCGGGACGGATGATGGCTACACCTTC. Translation: CASRGTDDGYTF.

V usage is TRBV6-4 and J usage is TRBJ2-3; 8 bases align to TRBD2. CDR1 and CDR2 (germline): MRHNA, SNTAGT. The CDR3 contains 16 residues. V shed 3 bases, J shed 4 bases, and the junction held 9 bases outside the gene matches. This CDR3 reads CASSEGLGGGPDTQYF. The CDR3 DNA reads as TGTGCCAGCAGTGAGGGACTAGGCGGGGGCCCAGATACGCAGTATTTT.

V and J are TRBV30 and TRBJ1-2; D gene uncertain. Trimming took off 5 bases at V and 8 bases at J, with 18 bases between the two ends. Germline CDR1 reads GTSNPN; CDR2 reads SVGIG (reference sequence). CDR3 length: 13 amino acids. CDR3 nucleotides: TGTGCCTGGTTTTCTCAGAAACCCTTAGGCTACACCTTC. Protein product: CAWFSQKPLGYTF. Complete variable domain (other parts from reference TRBV30 and TRBJ1-2): SQTIHQWPATLVQPVGSPLSLECTVEGTSNPNLYWYRQAAGRGLQLLFYSVGIGQISSEVPQNLSASRPQDRQFILSSKKLLLSDSGFYLCAWFSQKPLGYTFGSGTRLTVV.

In DNA form, the CDR3 reads TGTGCCAGCAGCTTTAAGACTACCTTTGGGGGCGGGGAGCTGTTTTTT. Encoded protein: CASSFKTTFGGGELFF. The rearrangement uses TRBV7-8 and TRBJ2-2; TRBD1 or TRBD2 may be the D gene (5 bases each). CDR3 length equals 16 residues. Germline CDR1 reads SGHVS; CDR2 reads FQNEAQ. V was shortened by 3 bases and J by 7 bases, with 18 bases between the two germline ends.

The rearrangement uses TRBV4-3 and TRBJ2-1; D is uncertain. The V gene's germline CDR1 is LGHNA and CDR2 YSLEER. The V end was cut by 1 base, the J end by 0 bases, with 7 bases between. The CDR3 has 15 residues. The DNA for the CDR3 is TGCGCCAGCAGCCAAGCCTACAGCTCCTACAATGAGCAGTTCTTC. Translated: CASSQAYSSYNEQFF.

This clone was counted only a few times. The chain combines TRBV6-4 with TRBJ2-1, with 15 bases aligning to TRBD2. Trimming cost V 6 bases and J 4 bases; bases outside gene matches: 1. CDR1 is MRHNA, CDR2 SNTAGT, per germline. The CDR3 is made up of 15 amino acids. The CDR3 DNA is TGTGCCAGCAGCGGGACTAGCGGGGGGTACAATGAGCAGTTCTTC. This sequence encodes CASSGTSGGYNEQFF.

This rearrangement joins TRBV4-3 to TRBJ2-1; D is perhaps TRBD1 (6 bases). The CDR3 extends over 17 amino acids. CDR1 and CDR2 (germline): LGHNA, YSLEER. The V and J ends lost 0 bases and 0 bases respectively, with 12 bases between them. For the CDR3, the DNA is TGCGCCAGCAGCCAAGAGGTCCAGGGGAACTCCTACAATGAGCAGTTCTTC. Translating gives CASSQEVQGNSYNEQFF.

The chain links TRBV10-1 to TRBJ2-3; D perhaps matches TRBD1 (5 bases). V was cut by 0 bases and J by 3 bases, with 10 bases left in between. The CDR3 runs 15 residues. Germline-derived CDR1 and CDR2 are WNHNN and SYGVQD (reference sequence). CDR3: CASSESGAATDTQYF. The CDR3 DNA sequence: TGCGCCAGCAGTGAGTCAGGGGCTGCAACAGATACGCAGTATTTT.

The chain links TRBV5-4 to TRBJ1-2; TRBD1 might be the D (6 bases). Germline V gene sequence: CDR1 SGHNT, CDR2 YYREEE (reference sequence). This CDR3 spans 15 amino acids. With 0 bases removed from V and 1 base from J, the gap between germline ends came to 10 bases. The CDR3 here is CASSLVGGGNYGYTF. The DNA of the CDR3 is TGTGCCAGCAGCTTGGTGGGGGGCGGTAACTATGGCTACACCTTC.

In DNA, the CDR3 is TGTGCCTGGAGCCGGGGACAGGGGGAGCAGTATTTT. It yields the protein CAWSRGQGEQYF. The chain combines TRBV30 with TRBJ2-3; 11 bases are shared with TRBD1. This CDR3 is 12 amino acids long. The J segment lost 11 bases and the V segment lost 3 bases, leaving 4 bases of the junction unmatched. Germline assignment: CDR1 GTSNPN and CDR2 SVGIG (reference sequence). The whole variable domain, filled in from reference TRBV30 and TRBJ2-3, reads SQTIHQWPATLVQPVGSPLSLECTVEGTSNPNLYWYRQAAGRGLQLLFYSVGIGQISSEVPQNLSASRPQDRQFILSSKKLLLSDSGFYLCAWSRGQGEQYFGPGTRLTVL.

In its sample, this clone was seen a few times. The rearrangement uses TRBV5-8 and TRBJ2-3; D remains unclear. This CDR3 spans 11 amino acids. Trimming cost V 1 base and J 7 bases, with 4 bases left between them. The V gene's germline CDR1 is SGHTS and CDR2 YDEGEE. The CDR3 nucleotides are TGTGCCAGCAGCTTGTACTATACGCAGTATTTT. Translating it yields CASSLYYTQYF.

This chain joins TRBV10-3 and TRBJ1-1, with D uncertain. The CDR3 extends over 12 amino acids. Germline V gene data show CDR1 as ENHRY and CDR2 as SYGVKD. Trimming stripped 0 bases from V and 3 bases from J, with 2 bases between. CDR3 DNA sequence: TGTGCCATCAGTGAGTCGGACACTGAAGCTTTCTTT. It codes for CAISESDTEAFF.

This clone occurred once. This rearrangement joins TRBV27 to TRBJ1-1; 7 bases align to TRBD1. V was clipped by 3 bases and J by 0 bases; unmatched bases: 4. This CDR3 contains 15 residues. CDR1 and CDR2 (germline): MNHEY, SMNVEV (reference sequence). The CDR3 bases are TGTGCCAGCAGTTTGAAAGGGGGCCTGAACACTGAAGCTTTCTTT. Protein sequence: CASSLKGGLNTEAFF.

In its sample, this clone was seen once. The genes are TRBV7-2 and TRBJ2-3, with TRBD2 matching over 12 bases. This CDR3 spans 16 amino acids. CDR1 and CDR2 (germline): SGHTA, FQGNSA. Trimming cost V 6 bases and J 4 bases; bases outside gene matches: 8. CDR3 bases: TGTGCCAGCAGATTACTAGCGGGGGGCTTAGCAGATACGCAGTATTTT. Translated: CASRLLAGGLADTQYF.

This chain joins TRBV7-9 and TRBJ2-3, with 10 bases lining up with TRBD2. The CDR3 has 17 residues. V dropped 5 bases and J dropped 4; count of bases not matched to a gene: 12. The germline CDR1 and CDR2 sequences are SEHNR and FQNEAQ (reference sequence). The DNA of the CDR3 is TGTGCCAGCAGCCCTCAGCGGGGGGGACTTGGGGCAGATACGCAGTATTTT. This translates into CASSPQRGGLGADTQYF. The full variable domain, rest sourced from reference TRBV7-9 and TRBJ2-3, is DTGVSQNPRHKITKRGQNVTFRCDPISEHNRLYWYRQTLGQGPEFLTYFQNEAQLEKSRLLSDRFSAERPKGSFSTLEIQRTEQGDSAMYLCASSPQRGGLGADTQYFGPGTRLTVL.

The chain carries TRBV19 and TRBJ2-7, with D possibly matching TRBD2 (6 bases). From germline, CDR1 is LNHDA and CDR2 SQIVND (reference sequence). This CDR3 comprises 14 residues. V lost 5 bases, J lost 2 bases, and 13 bases lay in between. The CDR3: CASSWGLKAYEQYF. CDR3 DNA: TGTGCCAGTAGTTGGGGACTCAAAGCCTACGAGCAGTACTTC. Supplemented by reference TRBV19 and TRBJ2-7, the full variable domain reads DGGITQSPKYLFRKEGQNVTLSCEQNLNHDAMYWYRQDPGQGLRLIYYSQIVNDFQKGDIAEGYSVSREKKESFPLTVTSAQKNPTAFYLCASSWGLKAYEQYFGPGTRLTVT.

The chain has TRBV12-5 and TRBJ1-4; D remains ambiguous. This CDR3 has 13 residues. V was trimmed by 10 bases and J by 0 bases, leaving 9 bases between them. Germline CDR1 and CDR2: LGHNT and FRNRAP. The CDR3 DNA is TGTGCTACCGGGGATTCAACTAATGAAAAACTGTTTTTT. This sequence encodes CATGDSTNEKLFF.